What follows are 5 T cell receptor beta chains derived from one specimen sequenced in a study of blood T cell repertoires in COVID-19. Data came from immunoSEQ multiplex PCR; TCRdb stores just in-frame clones and leaves some out. This table has 200,000 to 300,000 clones, about 87% appearing once. The sequenced material came from peripheral blood. Receptor source: a woman between 40 and 50 years old who had recovered from COVID-19.

The chain uses TRBV18 and TRBJ1-1; 7 bases are shared with TRBD1. The CDR3 has 17 amino acids. V shed 2 bases, J shed 0 bases, and the junction held 9 bases outside the gene matches. Germline V gene sequence: CDR1 KGHSH, CDR2 LQKENI. The CDR3 nucleotides read TGTGCCAGCTCACCATCCCCAGGGGGGCCATTGAACACTGAAGCTTTCTTT. As protein: CASSPSPGGPLNTEAFF.

The chain is built from TRBV5-1 and TRBJ1-2; D is perhaps TRBD1 (5 bases). CDR3 length equals 13 residues. The germline CDR1 and CDR2 sequences are SGHRS and YFSETQ. Trimming pared 3 bases from V and 7 bases from J, leaving 13 bases between. The CDR3, as DNA: TGCGCCAGCAGCTCCCAGGGAACTGGTGGCTACACCTTC. Protein product: CASSSQGTGGYTF.

J is TRBJ1-5 and V is TRBV25-1; the match to TRBD1 covers 10 bases. V trimming: 8 bases; J trimming: 0 bases; junction bases outside the gene matches: 10. From germline, CDR1 is MGHDK and CDR2 SYGVNS. The CDR3 consists of 17 residues. CDR3 nucleotide sequence: TGTGCCAGCTCGCCGGGGACAGGGGACCGTAGCAATCAGCCCCAGCATTTT. Amino acid sequence: CASSPGTGDRSNQPQHF.

V gene TRBV6-5 combines with J gene TRBJ2-7, with a possible D match to TRBD1 (5 bases). This CDR3 contains 15 residues. Between the trimmed V and J ends, which lost 6 bases and 0 bases, there was a span of 15 bases. Germline V gene data show CDR1 as MNHEY and CDR2 as SVGAGI. The CDR3 nucleotides read TGTGCCAGCAGCCCCAGGGTAGTAAGCTCCTACGAGCAGTACTTC. The encoded protein is CASSPRVVSSYEQYF.

The J gene is TRBJ2-5, the V gene TRBV5-1, with TRBD1 identical over 8 bases. This CDR3 contains 15 residues. The V gene end was trimmed by 0 bases and the J gene end by 5 bases; junction bases not matched to a gene: 6. In germline, CDR1 is SGHRS, CDR2 YFSETQ. CDR3 protein: CASSLGVRGPETQYF. CDR3 sequence (DNA): TGCGCCAGCAGCTTGGGGGTCAGGGGGCCGGAGACCCAGTACTTC. The entire variable domain, with the rest obtained from reference TRBV5-1 and TRBJ2-5, is as follows: KAGVTQTPRYLIKTRGQQVTLSCSPISGHRSVSWYQQTPGQGLQFLFEYFSETQRNKGNFPGRFSGRQFSNSRSEMNVSTLELGDSALYLCASSLGVRGPETQYFGPGTRLLVL.